This entry features one T cell receptor (beta chain) sequence. No cognate antigen has been identified for it. One base away there is no much larger clone; base qualities are not given. The data stem from a study of blood T cell repertoires in COVID-19 (dated by TCRdb to between 2020 and 2021). For the study in its entirety: The collaborator samples originated in the United States, Italy and Spain and spanned the acute and convalescent phases of COVID-19. The repertoires were released in a freely available public database meant as a resource for research on the immune response to SARS-CoV-2. Sample metadata almost always included a de-identified subject ID, COVID-19 status, age in years and sex. The samples were drawn from the first 160 participants of the ongoing ImmuneRACE study and from 1,200 or so subjects provided by 6 global collaborators. HLA class I and class II types, where available, came from metadata supplied by the sample provider rather than from assay-based typing. The prospective study material was composed of cDNA or gDNA derived from T cells, B-cell-depleted T cells, or PBMCs. The dataset comprised deeply sampled blood TCRbeta repertoires from subjects exposed to, actively infected with, or recovered from COVID-19. The paper's findings and limits, for the study overall: The amount of clinical and demographic metadata varied by source and participant and was provided uncurated.

From its cysteine to its phenylalanine, the CDR3 spans 15 amino acids. The only DNA kept is the CDR3, 45 bases in frame from the first base. Between the V and J ends, shortened by 3 bases and 0 bases respectively, the junction contains 11 bases. Taken from the germline V gene, the CDR1 and CDR2 loops are MDHEN and SYDVKM. The immunoSEQ Assay, a bias-controlled multiplex PCR, was used to amplify TCRbeta CDR3 regions from genomic DNA. Per the original workflow: The number of nucleated cells in each sample was estimated by amplification of reference gene primers within the assay. To quantify the absolute abundance of each unique TCRbeta CDR3 rearrangement, sequence reads were collapsed and filtered. Productive Simpson clonality was computed per sample as the square root of Simpson's diversity index over productive rearrangements. Entries here come from immuneACCESS through TCRdb and include only in-frame sequences with V and J called. Some clones fail to appear in such tables; in the studies checked, an unresolved V gene covers under half of the shortfall, and the cause of the remainder is unknown. The V and J calls and the clone size are those of that table, but D and trimming were determined from the DNA. The table for this sample lists around 180,000 clones; around 74% of them were counted only once. The biggest ten clones account for about 3% of the sample.

Whole blood was collected in K2EDTA tubes by collaborating institutions according to the institutions' own protocols. Collaborator samples were shipped for TCRbeta analysis as frozen whole blood, isolated PBMCs, or DNA extracted from either sample type. The chain employs TRBV28 and TRBJ1-1, with the D gene not confidently named. The sequenced material came from peripheral blood. The sequence was obtained from an elderly woman with acute or convalescent COVID-19. The encoded CDR3 is CASSFLGQLNTEAFF. The sequenced DNA: TGTGCCAGCAGTTTTCTTGGGCAGCTGAACACTGAAGCTTTCTTT. Supplemented by the reference TRBV28 and TRBJ1-1 proteins around the CDR3, the complete variable domain is DVKVTQSSRYLVKRTGEKVFLECVQDMDHENMFWYRQDPGLGLRLIYFSYDVKMKEKGDIPEGYSVSREKKERFSLILESASTNQTSMYLCASSFLGQLNTEAFFGQGTRLTVV.